The sequence of this T cell receptor beta chain was determined in a study of blood T cell repertoires in COVID-19. In the study overall: Researchers got acute and convalescent COVID-19 samples from the United States, Italy and Spain. In each case, the material was cDNA or gDNA derived from T cells, B-cell-depleted T cells, or PBMCs.

The length of the CDR3 is 15 residues. The ends lost 4 bases at V and 4 bases at J; junction bases unmatched: 5. The V gene's germline CDR1 is SGHRS and CDR2 YFSETQ. In the authors' methods: Quantification of nucleated cells was approximated via reference gene primer amplification. Using immunoSEQ multiplex PCR, the repertoire was profiled, and TCRdb retains in-frame clones only, with some absent. V, J and clone size are those of that table, while D and trimming were read from the DNA. This sample has 60,000 to 80,000 clones, with approximately 90% found just once. The chain uses TRBV5-1 and TRBJ2-1, with TRBD2 identical over 10 bases. The receptor was isolated from a human donor in a cohort sampled during active COVID-19. Material for sequencing was peripheral blood. Written as DNA, the CDR3 is TGCGCCAGCAGCCGGGGACTAGCGAAGTACAATGAGCAGTTCTTC. It translates to CASSRGLAKYNEQFF. Supplemented by reference TRBV5-1 and TRBJ2-1, the full variable domain reads KAGVTQTPRYLIKTRGQQVTLSCSPISGHRSVSWYQQTPGQGLQFLFEYFSETQRNKGNFPGRFSGRQFSNSRSEMNVSTLELGDSALYLCASSRGLAKYNEQFFGPGTRLTVL.